These T cell receptor beta chains were read from a single sample in a study of blood T cell repertoires in COVID-19. TCRdb's copy holds only in-frame clones and misses some; the assay was immunoSEQ multiplex PCR. Of some 270,000 clones in the sample, 84% were seen once. The sequencing input was peripheral blood. Source of these receptors: a woman between 40 and 55 years old who had recovered from COVID-19. Both conserved end residues are trimmed from each CDR3.

>TRBV30
AWSVRFSGRGETQY
>TRBV2
ASRRQGDTQY
>TRBV7-9
ASRTVQYGYT
>TRBV11-2
ASSLAGQGNGYT
>TRBV5-4
ASTEGGQGGNYGYT
>TRBV5-1
ASSSGQGNEQY
>TRBV7-9
ASSRTGEEGNTIY
>TRBV30
AWSPGSYQETQY
>TRBV2
ASSERTVNSPLH
>TRBV10-3
AISQGDRANTEAF
>TRBV30
AWSTDSNQPQH
>TRBV28
ASSPIPWGGYSNQPQH
>TRBV9
ASSVGTDSPGLGIYEQY
>TRBV6-1
ASSEQGHRNQPQH
>TRBV29-1
SVVRTSQAF
>TRBV5-1
ASRRNLDSPIYGYT
>TRBV5-1
ASSSDWDTSGANVLT
>TRBV7-9
ASSTRDRGGQETQY
>TRBV29-1
SVEQGRHHYGYT
>TRBV28
ASSLATVTGELF
>TRBV29-1
SATDRNYEQY
>TRBV7-4
ASSLVSMPGQCPPKDSPLH
>TRBV4-1
ASSQDLGNTIY
>TRBV4-1
ASSHHGTGYGYT
>TRBV15
ATSRAHTGTGGELF
>TRBV6-1
ASSEYGGHF
>TRBV6-5
AAMYDYMNTEAF
>TRBV6-5
ASSYSRAGGLYGYT
>TRBV30
AWARLGRTGELF
>TRBV7-9
ASSEGTGKAEAF
>TRBV30
AWSVFYTYNEQF
>TRBV4-1
ASSLQGMVEKLF
>TRBV18
ASSPLGGQQETQY